These T cell receptor beta chains were read from a single sample in a study of PD-1 blockade in classical Hodgkin lymphoma. TCRdb keeps only in-frame clones here, not all; method: immunoSEQ multiplex PCR. The repertoire includes around 19,000 clones, approximately 90% of them detected once, and roughly 13% sits in the top ten. This sample comprised peripheral blood mononuclear cells (PBMCs), obtained before the second cycle of nivolumab. The source is a human donor with classical Hodgkin lymphoma. The CDR3 runs from the conserved cysteine through the conserved F or W. The D gene is left open where the match is weak. Rows give clone size only sometimes, using once, few, many, or a class for an expanded clone.

D gene	clone size	V gene	J gene	CDR3 length	CDR3 protein	CDR3 DNA
TRBD1	-	TRBV4-2	TRBJ1-2	16	CASSPSGTGGSYGYTF	TGTGCCAGCAGCCCATCCGGGACAGGGGGCAGCTATGGCTACACCTTC
TRBD1	-	TRBV7-8	TRBJ2-7	15	CASSLVRDRGYEQYF	TGTGCCAGCAGCTTAGTTAGGGACAGGGGGTACGAGCAGTACTTC
TRBD1	-	TRBV7-9	TRBJ2-3	13	CASSNRGQDTQYF	TGTGCCAGCAGCAATAGGGGGCAGGATACGCAGTATTTT
-	-	TRBV2	TRBJ1-5	11	CASSDPQPQHF	TGTGCCAGCAGTGACCCCCAGCCCCAGCATTTT
-	-	TRBV7-9	TRBJ1-2	14	CASSPTAVNYGYTF	TGTGCCAGCAGCCCAACAGCAGTTAACTATGGCTACACCTTC
-	-	TRBV5-1	TRBJ2-1	15	CASSLPGARSDEQFF	TGCGCCAGCAGCTTGCCCGGGGCAAGAAGCGATGAGCAGTTCTTC
TRBD1	-	TRBV7-3	TRBJ1-2	14	CASSPGQGAGGYTF	TGTGCCAGCAGCCCCGGACAGGGGGCGGGGGGCTACACCTTC
-	-	TRBV5-1	TRBJ2-4	15	CASSLGVGAKNIQYF	TGCGCCAGCAGCCTTGGGGTGGGGGCCAAAAACATTCAGTACTTC
TRBD1	-	TRBV18	TRBJ2-3	15	CASSSRDSSTDTQYF	TGTGCCAGCTCATCAAGGGACAGCAGCACAGATACGCAGTATTTT
TRBD1	-	TRBV10-2	TRBJ1-5	15	CASRKDRVSNQPQHF	TGCGCCAGCAGAAAGGACAGGGTGAGCAATCAGCCCCAGCATTTT
TRBD2	-	TRBV7-9	TRBJ2-1	12	CASSGTGTKQFF	TGTGCCAGCAGCGGAACCGGGACTAAGCAGTTCTTC
-	-	TRBV7-9	TRBJ2-7	15	CASSLEGLAGTEQYF	TGTGCCAGCAGCTTAGAGGGTTTAGCAGGGACCGAGCAGTACTTC
-	-	TRBV27	TRBJ2-2	17	CASTPWGGGGGTGELFF	TGTGCCAGCACTCCCTGGGGAGGGGGAGGGGGAACCGGGGAGCTGTTTTTT
-	-	TRBV7-9	TRBJ2-2	15	CASSLWATNTGELFF	TGTGCCAGCAGCTTATGGGCAACGAACACCGGGGAGCTGTTTTTT
-	few	TRBV5-1	TRBJ1-2	13	CASSLDTFGGYTF	TGCGCCAGCAGCTTGGATACCTTCGGGGGCTACACCTTC
-	-	TRBV6-6	TRBJ1-1	14	CASSYTDMNTEAFF	TGTGCCAGCAGTTACACGGACATGAACACTGAAGCTTTCTTT
-	-	TRBV19	TRBJ1-6	17	CASTRGTGSSYNSPLHF	TGTGCCAGTACCCGGGGGACTGGGAGCTCCTATAATTCACCCCTCCACTTT
TRBD1	once	TRBV6-5	TRBJ2-1	15	CASRKQGAQYNEQFF	TGTGCCAGCAGAAAACAGGGGGCGCAATACAATGAGCAGTTCTTC
-	-	TRBV7-9	TRBJ2-2	15	CASSLSRLITGELFF	TGTGCCAGCAGCTTAAGTAGACTTATTACCGGGGAGCTGTTTTTT
TRBD1	-	TRBV6-1	TRBJ2-2	17	CASSDQAGGAHTGELFF	TGTGCCAGCAGTGATCAAGCAGGGGGCGCGCACACCGGGGAGCTGTTTTTT
TRBD1	-	TRBV5-1	TRBJ2-1	16	CASSMAPGQGSNEQFF	TGCGCCAGCAGCATGGCACCGGGACAGGGAAGTAATGAGCAGTTCTTC
-	-	TRBV6-5	TRBJ1-2	14	CATRGSGFVHGYTF	TGTGCCACCAGAGGGTCGGGGTTCGTCCATGGCTACACCTTC